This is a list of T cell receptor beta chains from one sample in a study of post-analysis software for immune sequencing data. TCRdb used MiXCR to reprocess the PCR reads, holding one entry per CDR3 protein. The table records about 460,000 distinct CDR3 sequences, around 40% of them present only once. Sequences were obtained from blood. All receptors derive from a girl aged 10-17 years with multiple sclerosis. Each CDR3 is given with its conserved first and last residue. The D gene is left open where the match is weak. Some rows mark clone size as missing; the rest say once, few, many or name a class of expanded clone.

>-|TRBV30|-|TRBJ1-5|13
CAWSVSGAQPQHF
TGTGCCTGGAGTGTTAGCGGTGCTCAGCCCCAGCATTTT
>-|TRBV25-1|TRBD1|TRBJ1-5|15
CVSSGPGQGTQPQHF
TGTGTCAGCAGTGGACCGGGACAGGGAACTCAGCCCCAGCATTTT
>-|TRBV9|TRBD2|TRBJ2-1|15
CASSVASGSWNEQFF
TGTGCCAGCAGCGTAGCCAGCGGGAGTTGGAATGAGCAGTTCTTC
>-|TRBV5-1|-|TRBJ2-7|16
CASSLAFSDDKGEQYF
TGCGCCAGCAGCTTGGCCTTTTCGGATGATAAGGGCGAGCAGTACTTC
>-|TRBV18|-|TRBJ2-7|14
CASSTNQGSYEQYF
TGTGCCAGCTCAACAAACCAGGGGTCCTACGAGCAGTACTTC
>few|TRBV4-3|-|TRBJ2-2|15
CASNRRPGDTGELFF
TGCGCCAGCAACCGACGGCCGGGGGACACCGGGGAGCTGTTTTTT
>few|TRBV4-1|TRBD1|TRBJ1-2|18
CASSQEGDRVPLNYGYTF
TGCGCCAGCAGCCAAGAAGGGGACAGGGTCCCCCTAAACTATGGCTACACCTTC
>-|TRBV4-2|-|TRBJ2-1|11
CACSQADEQFF
TGTGCCTGCAGCCAAGCTGATGAGCAGTTCTTC
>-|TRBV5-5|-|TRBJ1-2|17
CASSLAGNSISYYGYTF
TGTGCCAGCAGCTTGGCTGGTAACAGCATCTCCTACTATGGCTACACCTTC
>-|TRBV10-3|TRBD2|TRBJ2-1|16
CAISDLTSGNYNEQFF
TGTGCCATCAGTGACCTGACTAGCGGGAACTACAATGAGCAGTTCTTC
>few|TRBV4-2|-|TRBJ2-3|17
CASSQGGTLRRTDTQYF
TGTGCCAGCAGCCAAGGGGGGACTTTGCGGAGAACAGATACGCAGTATTTT
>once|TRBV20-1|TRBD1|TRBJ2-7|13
CSAPRTGEYEQYF
TGCAGTGCCCCGAGGACAGGGGAATACGAGCAGTACTTC
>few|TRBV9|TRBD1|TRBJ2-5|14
CASSVGGQGKTQYF
TGTGCCAGCAGCGTAGGGGGACAGGGGAAGACCCAGTACTTC
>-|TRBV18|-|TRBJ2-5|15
CASSPINTQTHEQYF
TGTGCCAGCTCACCGATAAACACTCAGACCCATGAGCAGTACTTC
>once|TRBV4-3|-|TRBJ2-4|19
CASSQDYIRPTRAKNIQYF
TGCGCCAGCAGCCAAGATTATATCAGGCCTACACGGGCCAAAAACATTCAGTACTTC
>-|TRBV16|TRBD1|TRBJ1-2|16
CASSLQGQARDYGYTF
TGTGCCAGCAGCCTACAGGGACAGGCCCGTGACTATGGCTACACCTTC
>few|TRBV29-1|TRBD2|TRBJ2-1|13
CSVGTSGRGEQFF
TGCAGCGTTGGGACTAGCGGGAGGGGTGAGCAGTTCTTC
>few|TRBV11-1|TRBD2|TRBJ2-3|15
CASSPSGDLTGTQYF
TGTGCCAGCAGCCCGAGCGGGGACCTCACTGGTACGCAGTATTTT
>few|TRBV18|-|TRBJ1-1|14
CASSPQGGRTEAFF
TGTGCCAGCTCACCACAGGGCGGGCGTACTGAAGCTTTCTTT
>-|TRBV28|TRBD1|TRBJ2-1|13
CAVGTASYNEQFF
TGTGCCGTCGGGACAGCTTCCTACAATGAGCAGTTCTTC
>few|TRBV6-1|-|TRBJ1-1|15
CASSVGGVRNTEAFF
TGTGCCAGCAGTGTGGGGGGAGTGAGGAACACTGAAGCTTTCTTT
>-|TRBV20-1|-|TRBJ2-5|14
CSARRDSDLETQYF
TGCAGTGCTAGACGGGACTCCGATTTAGAGACCCAGTACTTC
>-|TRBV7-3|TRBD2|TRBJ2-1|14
CASSRAGGLNEQFF
TGTGCCAGCAGCCGAGCGGGAGGGCTCAATGAGCAGTTCTTC
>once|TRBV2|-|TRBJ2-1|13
CASSVISFNEQFF
TGTGCCAGCAGTGTGATCTCCTTCAATGAGCAGTTCTTC
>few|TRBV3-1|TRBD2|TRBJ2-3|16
CASSLHPSGSPYTQYF
TGTGCCAGCAGCCTGCACCCAAGCGGGAGTCCATATACGCAGTATTTT
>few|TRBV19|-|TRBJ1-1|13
CASSTTGNTEAFF
TGTGCCAGTAGTACCACAGGGAACACTGAAGCTTTCTTT
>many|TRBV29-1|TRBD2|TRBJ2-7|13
CSVLAGGWYEQYF
TGCAGCGTCCTAGCGGGAGGATGGTACGAGCAGTACTTC
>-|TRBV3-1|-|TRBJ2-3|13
CASRTGRTDTQYF
TGTGCCAGCAGGACGGGACGCACAGATACGCAGTATTTT
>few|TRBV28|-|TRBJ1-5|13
CASSTGWVRPQHF
TGTGCCAGCAGTACCGGATGGGTTCGGCCCCAGCATTTT
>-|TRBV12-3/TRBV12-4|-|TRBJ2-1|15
CASSLVIADYNEQFF
TGTGCCAGCAGTTTGGTAATAGCGGATTACAATGAGCAGTTCTTC
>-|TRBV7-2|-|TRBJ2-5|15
CASSPGWPYQETQYF
TGTGCCAGCAGCCCGGGCTGGCCATACCAAGAGACCCAGTACTTC